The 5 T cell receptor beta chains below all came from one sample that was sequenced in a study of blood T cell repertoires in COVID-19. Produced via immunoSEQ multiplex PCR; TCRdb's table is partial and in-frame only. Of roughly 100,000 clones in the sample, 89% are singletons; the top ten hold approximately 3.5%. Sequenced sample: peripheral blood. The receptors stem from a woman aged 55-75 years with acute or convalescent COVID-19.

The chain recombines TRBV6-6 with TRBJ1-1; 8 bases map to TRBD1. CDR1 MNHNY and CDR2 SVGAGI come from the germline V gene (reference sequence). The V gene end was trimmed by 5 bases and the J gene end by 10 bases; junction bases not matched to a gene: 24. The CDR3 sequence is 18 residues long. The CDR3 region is CASSGSHRDRGNALRAFF. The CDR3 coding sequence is TGTGCCAGCAGTGGATCTCACCGAGACAGGGGAAATGCGTTAAGAGCTTTCTTT.

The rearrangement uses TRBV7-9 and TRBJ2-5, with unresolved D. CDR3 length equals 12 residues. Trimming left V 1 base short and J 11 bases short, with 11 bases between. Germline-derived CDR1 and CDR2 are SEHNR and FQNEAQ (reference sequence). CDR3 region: CASSLESSSQYF. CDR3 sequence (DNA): TGTGCCAGCAGCTTAGAGTCCAGTTCTCAGTACTTC.

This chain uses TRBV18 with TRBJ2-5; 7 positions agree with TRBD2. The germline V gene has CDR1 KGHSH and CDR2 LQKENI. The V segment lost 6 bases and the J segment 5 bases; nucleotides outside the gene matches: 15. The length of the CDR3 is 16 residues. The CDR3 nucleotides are TGTGCCAGCTCGCCCGGTTTGGGACTAAGTTTCGAGACCCAGTACTTC. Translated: CASSPGLGLSFETQYF.

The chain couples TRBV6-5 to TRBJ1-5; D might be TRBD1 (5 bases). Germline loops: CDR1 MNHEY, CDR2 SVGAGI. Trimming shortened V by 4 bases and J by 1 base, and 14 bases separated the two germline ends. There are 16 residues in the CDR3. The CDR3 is CASSSWTPLSNQPQHF. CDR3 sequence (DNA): TGTGCCAGCAGTTCTTGGACACCCCTCAGCAATCAGCCCCAGCATTTT.

The CDR3 reads CAWSAAGAVNQPQHF. CDR3 sequence (DNA): TGTGCCTGGAGTGCGGCGGGGGCGGTCAATCAGCCCCAGCATTTT. The chain joins TRBV30 to TRBJ1-5; possible D gene TRBD1, 6 bases. The CDR3 spans 15 residues. V was clipped by 1 base and J by 3 bases, with 13 bases between them. Germline V gene lookup returns CDR1 GTSNPN and CDR2 SVGIG (reference sequence).